This record covers a single T cell receptor (beta chain). Its antigen is currently unknown. CDR3 length: 15 amino acids. The V gene's germline CDR1 is SGHTA and CDR2 FQGNSA. Trimming shortened V by 5 bases and J by 1 base, and 12 bases separated the two germline ends. The record originates from a study of cytomegalovirus exposure and HLA in healthy donors. Overall study results and limits: HLA alleles were associated with 17,000 or so TCR beta sequences in a later analysis at 0.05 false discovery rate. As immune exposure information, only CMV serostatus was available.

The PCR made use of 60 Vbeta and 13 Jbeta primers. The data were produced by immunoSEQ multiplex PCR, yet TCRdb's version contains in-frame clones alone and is incomplete. The sample has over 60,000 clones, 75% seen once. The receptor's source is a man aged 70 or older in good health and CMV-seronegative. Sequenced sample: PBMCs. This chain uses TRBV7-2 with TRBJ1-5, with TRBD1 as a possible D gene (6 bases). CDR3 DNA: TGTGCCAGCAGCCTAACGGACAGAAGCAATCAGCCCCAGCATTTT. It encodes CASSLTDRSNQPQHF.